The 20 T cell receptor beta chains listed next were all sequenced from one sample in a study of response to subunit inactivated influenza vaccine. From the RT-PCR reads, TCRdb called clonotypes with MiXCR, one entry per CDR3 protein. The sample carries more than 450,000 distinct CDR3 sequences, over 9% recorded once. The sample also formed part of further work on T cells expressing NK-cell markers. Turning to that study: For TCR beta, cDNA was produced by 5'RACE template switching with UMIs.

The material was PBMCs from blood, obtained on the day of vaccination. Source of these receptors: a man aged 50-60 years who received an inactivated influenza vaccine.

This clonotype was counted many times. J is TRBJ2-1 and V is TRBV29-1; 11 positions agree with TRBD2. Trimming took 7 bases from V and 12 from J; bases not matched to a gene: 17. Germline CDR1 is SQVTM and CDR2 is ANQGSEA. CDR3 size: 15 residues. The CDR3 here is CSAEVPGLAVRGQFF. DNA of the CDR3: TGCAGCGCAGAGGTTCCGGGACTAGCGGTTAGAGGGCAGTTCTTC.

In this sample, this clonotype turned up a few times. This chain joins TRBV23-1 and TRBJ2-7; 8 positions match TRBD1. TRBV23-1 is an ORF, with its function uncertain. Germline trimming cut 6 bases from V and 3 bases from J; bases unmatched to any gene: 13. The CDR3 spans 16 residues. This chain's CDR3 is CASSLIKDREDYEQYF. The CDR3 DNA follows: TGCGCCAGCAGCCTGATTAAGGACAGGGAGGACTACGAGCAGTACTTC.

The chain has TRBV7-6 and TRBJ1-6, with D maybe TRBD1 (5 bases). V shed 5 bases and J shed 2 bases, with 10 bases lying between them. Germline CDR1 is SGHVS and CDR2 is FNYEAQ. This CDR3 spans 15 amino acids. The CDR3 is CASSGGATYNSPLHF. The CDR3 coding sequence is TGTGCCAGCAGCGGGGGAGCGACCTATAATTCACCCCTCCACTTT.

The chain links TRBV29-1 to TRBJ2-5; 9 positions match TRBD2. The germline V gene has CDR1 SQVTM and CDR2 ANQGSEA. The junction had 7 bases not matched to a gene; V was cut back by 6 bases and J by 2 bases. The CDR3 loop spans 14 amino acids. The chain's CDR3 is CSVGLARRQETQYF. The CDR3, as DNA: TGCAGCGTAGGACTAGCGAGACGACAAGAGACCCAGTACTTC.

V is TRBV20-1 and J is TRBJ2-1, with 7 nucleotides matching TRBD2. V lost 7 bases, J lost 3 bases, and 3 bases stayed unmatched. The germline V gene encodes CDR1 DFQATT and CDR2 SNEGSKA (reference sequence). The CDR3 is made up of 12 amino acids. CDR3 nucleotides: TGCAGTGTTCGGGAGGTCTACAATGAGCAGTTCTTC. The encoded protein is CSVREVYNEQFF.

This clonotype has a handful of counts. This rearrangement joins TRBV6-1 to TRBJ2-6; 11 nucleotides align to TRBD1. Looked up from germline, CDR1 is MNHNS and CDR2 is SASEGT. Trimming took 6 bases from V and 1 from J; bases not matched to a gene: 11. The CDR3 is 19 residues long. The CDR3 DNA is TGTGCCAGCAGGCCTGCTCGGACAGGGGGCCCTTCTGGGGCCAACGTCCTGACTTTC. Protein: CASRPARTGGPSGANVLTF.

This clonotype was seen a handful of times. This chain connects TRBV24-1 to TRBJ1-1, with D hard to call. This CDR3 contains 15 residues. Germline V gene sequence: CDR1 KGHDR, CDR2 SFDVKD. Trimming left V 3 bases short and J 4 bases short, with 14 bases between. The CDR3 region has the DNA TGTGCCACCAGTGATCCGCGGGCCGGAACCACTGAAGCTTTCTTT. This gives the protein CATSDPRAGTTEAFF.

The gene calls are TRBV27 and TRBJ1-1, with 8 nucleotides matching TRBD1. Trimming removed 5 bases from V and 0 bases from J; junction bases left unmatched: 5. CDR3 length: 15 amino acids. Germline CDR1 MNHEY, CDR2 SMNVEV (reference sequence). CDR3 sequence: CASSADRALNTEAFF. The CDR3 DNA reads TGTGCCAGCAGTGCGGACAGGGCTTTGAACACTGAAGCTTTCTTT.

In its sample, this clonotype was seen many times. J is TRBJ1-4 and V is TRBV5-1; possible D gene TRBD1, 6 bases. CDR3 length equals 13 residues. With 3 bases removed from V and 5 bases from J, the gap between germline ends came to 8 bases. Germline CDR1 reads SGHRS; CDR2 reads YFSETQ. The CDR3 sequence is CASSSTGNEKLFF. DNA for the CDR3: TGCGCCAGCAGCTCGACAGGAAATGAAAAACTGTTTTTT.

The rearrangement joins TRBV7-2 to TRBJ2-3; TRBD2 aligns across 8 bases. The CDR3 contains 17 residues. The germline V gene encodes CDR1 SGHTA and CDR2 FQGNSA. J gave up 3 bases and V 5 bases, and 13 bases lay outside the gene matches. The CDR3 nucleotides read TGTGCCAGCAGCACTACTATACGGGGGGGCAGGACAGATACGCAGTATTTT. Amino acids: CASSTTIRGGRTDTQYF.

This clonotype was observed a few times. This chain's CDR3 is CASSYRAGTGELFF. CDR3 coding DNA: TGTGCCAGCAGTTACAGGGCAGGCACCGGGGAGCTGTTTTTT. The V gene is TRBV12-3 or TRBV12-4, the J gene TRBJ2-2; D possibly corresponds to TRBD1 (6 bases). Trimming pared 4 bases from V and 4 bases from J, leaving 10 bases between. The CDR3 consists of 14 residues.

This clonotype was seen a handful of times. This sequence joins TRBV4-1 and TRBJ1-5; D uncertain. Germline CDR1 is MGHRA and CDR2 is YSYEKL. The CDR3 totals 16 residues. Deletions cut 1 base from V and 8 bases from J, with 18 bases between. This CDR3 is CASSQAFSFTGEPQHF. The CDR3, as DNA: TGCGCCAGCAGCCAAGCGTTCAGCTTCACCGGGGAGCCCCAGCATTTT.

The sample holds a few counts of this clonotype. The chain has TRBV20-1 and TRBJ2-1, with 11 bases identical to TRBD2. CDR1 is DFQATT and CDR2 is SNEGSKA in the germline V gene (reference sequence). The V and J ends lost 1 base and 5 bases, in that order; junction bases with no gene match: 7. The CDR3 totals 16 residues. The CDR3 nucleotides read TGCAGTGCTAGAGGTCCTCTAGCGGGAGGACACAATGAGCAGTTCTTC. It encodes CSARGPLAGGHNEQFF.

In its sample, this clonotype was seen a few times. For the CDR3, the DNA is TGTGCCAGCAGCCAACGACAGGGGGCGTCGGGGGAGCTGTTTTTT. It encodes CASSQRQGASGELFF. The chain joins TRBV7-2 to TRBJ2-2, with 10 bases that match TRBD1. Trimming removed 5 bases from V and 8 bases from J; junction bases left unmatched: 8. The germline CDR1 and CDR2 sequences are SGHTA and FQGNSA. The CDR3 runs 15 residues.

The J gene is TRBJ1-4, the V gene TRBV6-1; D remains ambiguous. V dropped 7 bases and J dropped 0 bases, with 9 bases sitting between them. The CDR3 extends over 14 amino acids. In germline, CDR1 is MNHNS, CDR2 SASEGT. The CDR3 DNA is TGTGCCAGCACCTCCAGCTCAACTAATGAAAAACTGTTTTTT. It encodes CASTSSSTNEKLFF.

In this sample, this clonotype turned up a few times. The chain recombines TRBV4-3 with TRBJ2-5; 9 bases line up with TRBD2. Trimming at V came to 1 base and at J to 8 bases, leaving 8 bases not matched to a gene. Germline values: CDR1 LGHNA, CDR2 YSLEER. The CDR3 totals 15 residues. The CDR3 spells CASSQVLSGRGTQYF. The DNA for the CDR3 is TGCGCCAGCAGCCAAGTTCTTAGCGGGAGAGGCACCCAGTACTTC.

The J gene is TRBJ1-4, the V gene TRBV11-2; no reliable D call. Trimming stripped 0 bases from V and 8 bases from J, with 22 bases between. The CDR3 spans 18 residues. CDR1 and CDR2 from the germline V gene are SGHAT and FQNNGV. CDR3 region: CASSLEPPRRLSLEKLFF. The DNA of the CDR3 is TGTGCCAGCAGCTTAGAACCCCCCCGGAGGCTCTCTTTGGAAAAACTGTTTTTT. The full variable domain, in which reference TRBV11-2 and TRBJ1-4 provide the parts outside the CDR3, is EAGVAQSPRYKIIEKRQSVAFWCNPISGHATLYWYQQILGQGPKLLIQFQNNGVVDDSQLPKDRFSAERLKGVDSTLKIQPAKLEDSAVYLCASSLEPPRRLSLEKLFFGSGTQLSVL.

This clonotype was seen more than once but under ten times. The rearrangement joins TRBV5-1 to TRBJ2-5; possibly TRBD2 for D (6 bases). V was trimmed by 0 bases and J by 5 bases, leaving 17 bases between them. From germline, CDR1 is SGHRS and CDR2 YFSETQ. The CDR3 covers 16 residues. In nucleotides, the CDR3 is TGCGCCAGCAGCTTGGCCCTGACTAGTATGAGGGAGACCCAGTACTTC. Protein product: CASSLALTSMRETQYF.

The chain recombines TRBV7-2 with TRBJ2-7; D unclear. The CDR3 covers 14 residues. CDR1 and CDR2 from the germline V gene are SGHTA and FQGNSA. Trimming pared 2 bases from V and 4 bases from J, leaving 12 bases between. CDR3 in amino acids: CASSLRPSGYEQYF. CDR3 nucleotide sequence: TGTGCCAGCAGCTTACGACCTAGTGGATACGAGCAGTACTTC.

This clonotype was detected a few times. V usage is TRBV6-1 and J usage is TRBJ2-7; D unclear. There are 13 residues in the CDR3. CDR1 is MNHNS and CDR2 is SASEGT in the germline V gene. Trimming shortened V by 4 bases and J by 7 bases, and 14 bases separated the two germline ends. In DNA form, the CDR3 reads TGTGCCAGCAGTGTAAGGACCCGGAAGGAGCAGTACTTC. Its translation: CASSVRTRKEQYF.